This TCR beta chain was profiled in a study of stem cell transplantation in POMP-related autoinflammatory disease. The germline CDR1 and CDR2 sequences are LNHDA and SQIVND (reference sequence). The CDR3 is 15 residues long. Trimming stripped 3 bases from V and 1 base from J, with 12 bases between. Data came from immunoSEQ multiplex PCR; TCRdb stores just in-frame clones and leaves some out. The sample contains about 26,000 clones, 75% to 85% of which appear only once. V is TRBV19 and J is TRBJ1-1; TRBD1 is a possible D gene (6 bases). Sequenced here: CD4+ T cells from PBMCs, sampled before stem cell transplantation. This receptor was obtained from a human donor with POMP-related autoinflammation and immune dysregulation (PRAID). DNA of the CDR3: TGTGCCAGTAGTATTGCAGGGGCCTCGAACACTGAAGCTTTCTTT. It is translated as CASSIAGASNTEAFF.